This T cell receptor beta chain was captured by sequencing in a study of human T cells and chemical hapten exposure. Across the study: Patients having alopecia areata, totalis or universalis were mostly female.

In TCRdb, the RACE reads were re-called with MiXCR into one record per CDR3 protein. The profile shows fewer than 400,000 distinct CDR3 sequences, roughly 6.9% of them singletons. Study-level findings and limits: Controls had significantly fewer large CDR3 similarity clusters than were formed by expanded TCRs.

The time point here: patch test 1, 2 weeks after DPC sensitization. Indicated treatment: therapeutic diphenylcyclopropenone sensitization with weekly scalp DPC. V lost 1 base, J lost 7 bases, and 12 bases stayed unmatched. The CDR3 extends over 16 amino acids. CDR1 is MGHRA and CDR2 is YSYEKL in the germline V gene. This clonotype was found many times. Its target is unknown. The origin of this receptor is a woman between 18 and 29 years old with alopecia areata. Some clones in this sample may be carry-over from other donors' samples. This chain uses TRBV4-1 with TRBJ2-7; 8 bases are a match to TRBD1. Sequences were derived from whole blood, sampled in connection with sensitization to the hapten diphenylcyclopropenone (DPC). CDR3 DNA: TGCGCCAGCAGCCAAGGCTCCGGGACAGGAGGTTGGGAGCAGTACTTC. Translation: CASSQGSGTGGWEQYF.